These 20 T cell receptor beta chains were sequenced from one sample in a study of identical twins. Using its own MiXCR run on the 5' RACE reads, TCRdb lists one record per CDR3 protein. The table has under 1 million distinct CDR3 sequences, about 12% seen once. The data were also submitted as part of a second study, on yellow fever vaccine responses in identical twins.

The sequenced material came from PBMCs. The source is a woman under 30 in good health.

In its sample, this clonotype was seen a few times. The V gene is TRBV15, the J gene TRBJ1-1; maybe TRBD1 (5 bases). Per the germline V gene, CDR1 is LNHNV and CDR2 is YYDKDF (reference sequence). The CDR3 contains 14 residues. V was shortened by 4 bases and J by 5 bases, with 14 bases between the two germline ends. For the CDR3, the DNA is TGTGCCACCAGCACGCGCCAGGGAGATACTGAAGCTTTCTTT. Translation gives CATSTRQGDTEAFF.

This clonotype has a handful of counts. This chain joins TRBV28 and TRBJ2-7, with 11 bases lining up with TRBD1. The length of the CDR3 is 15 residues. Per the germline V gene, CDR1 is MDHEN and CDR2 is SYDVKM. J gave up 4 bases and V 3 bases, and 5 bases lay outside the gene matches. In DNA form, the CDR3 reads TGTGCCAGCAGTTTCCCGGGACAGGGGGTTTACGAGCAGTACTTC. Protein: CASSFPGQGVYEQYF.

Many counts were recorded for this clonotype. The chain is built from TRBV12-3 or TRBV12-4 and TRBJ2-3; D perhaps matches TRBD2 (5 bases). Trimming took off 6 bases at V and 1 base at J, with 17 bases between the two ends. The CDR3 sequence is 16 residues long. DNA for the CDR3: TGTGCCAGCAGCCCGTGGACTCCAGACGGCACAGATACGCAGTATTTT. Residues: CASSPWTPDGTDTQYF.

This clonotype was seen at least ten times. V gene TRBV7-2 combines with J gene TRBJ1-3; D gene ambiguous. Trimming pared 0 bases from V and 0 bases from J, leaving 15 bases between. Germline V gene data show CDR1 as SGHTA and CDR2 as FQGNSA. The CDR3 is 18 residues long. The CDR3 region has the DNA TGTGCCAGCAGCTTAGCGGCCATGGGATCTCGCTCTGGAAACACCATATATTTT. It encodes CASSLAAMGSRSGNTIYF. Based on the CDR3 plus reference TRBV7-2 and TRBJ1-3, the full variable domain is GAGVSQSPSNKVTEKGKDVELRCDPISGHTALYWYRQSLGQGLEFLIYFQGNSAPDKSGLPSDRFSAERTGGSVSTLTIQRTQQEDSAVYLCASSLAAMGSRSGNTIYFGEGSWLTVV.

This clonotype occurred once. The chain has TRBV12-3 or TRBV12-4 and TRBJ1-6, with D unresolved. With 5 bases removed from V and 14 bases from J, the gap between germline ends came to 16 bases. CDR3 length: 13 residues. CDR3 sequence: CASSPTGYGALHF. The CDR3 DNA follows: TGTGCCAGCAGTCCCACTGGGTACGGGGCCCTCCACTTT.

J is TRBJ2-1 and V is TRBV6-5; 9 nucleotides agree with TRBD1. Germline-derived CDR1 and CDR2 are MNHEY and SVGAGI. The CDR3 runs 16 residues. V shed 3 bases, J shed 2 bases, and the junction held 5 bases outside the gene matches. Here the CDR3 reads CASSYSGTGPYNEQFF. In DNA, the CDR3 is TGTGCCAGCAGTTATTCCGGGACAGGGCCCTACAATGAGCAGTTCTTC.

This clonotype was counted at least ten times. The chain combines TRBV28 with TRBJ2-6, with D perhaps TRBD2 (5 bases). Germline V gene sequence: CDR1 MDHEN, CDR2 SYDVKM. V lost 5 bases and J lost 4, with 21 bases in between. This CDR3 has 18 amino acids. The CDR3 DNA follows: TGTGCCAGCAGTCTTGTGCCTGGAGCGGTGGGCGGGGCCAACGTCCTGACTTTC. Amino acids: CASSLVPGAVGGANVLTF.

This clonotype was found a few times. This rearrangement joins TRBV15 to TRBJ1-4; the D is unclear. There are 15 residues in the CDR3. The germline gives CDR1 LNHNV, CDR2 YYDKDF (reference sequence). V was shortened by 0 bases and J by 3 bases, with 8 bases between the two germline ends. The CDR3 bases are TGTGCCACCAGCAGAGACAGGCTGTCTAATGAAAAACTGTTTTTT. Protein sequence: CATSRDRLSNEKLFF.

V is TRBV10-3 and J is TRBJ2-7; TRBD1 matches 8 bases. V lost 4 bases to trimming and J lost 4 bases; unmatched junction nucleotides: 3. This CDR3 region has 13 residues. CDR1 is ENHRY and CDR2 is SYGVKD in the germline V gene. The DNA of the CDR3 is TGTGCCATCAGTGGGGACAGGAAGTACGAGCAGTACTTC. Translation gives CAISGDRKYEQYF.

This clonotype showed up many times. The chain joins TRBV4-1 to TRBJ1-2, with 7 bases matching TRBD1. In germline, CDR1 is MGHRA, CDR2 YSYEKL. Losses at the gene ends were 1 base for V and 6 bases for J; bases not matched to a gene: 11. CDR3 length: 16 amino acids. CDR3 DNA: TGCGCCAGCAGCCAAGGCGGGACAGAGAAAAATAATGGCTACACCTTC. This codes for CASSQGGTEKNNGYTF.

There are many counts of this clonotype. The rearrangement uses TRBV11-1 and TRBJ2-1; D perhaps matches TRBD2 (5 bases). The germline CDR1 and CDR2 sequences are SGHAT and FQDESV (reference sequence). The germline V and J ends were trimmed by 3 bases and 0 bases, with 12 bases remaining between them. The CDR3 loop spans 16 amino acids. The DNA for the CDR3 is TGTGCCAGCAGCTTTACGACGAGGGACTCCTACAATGAGCAGTTCTTC. Its protein is CASSFTTRDSYNEQFF.

Many counts were recorded for this clonotype. V usage is TRBV4-1 and J usage is TRBJ2-7; D possibly corresponds to TRBD1 (5 bases). Germline V gene sequence: CDR1 MGHRA, CDR2 YSYEKL. The V gene lost 0 bases and the J gene lost 2 bases, with 8 bases spanning the gap. The CDR3 spans 14 residues. CDR3 coding DNA: TGCGCCAGCAGCCAAGAAGGCAGGGCCTACGAGCAGTACTTC. Translation: CASSQEGRAYEQYF.

The gene calls are TRBV7-2 and TRBJ1-1; 7 bases are a match to TRBD1. Germline values: CDR1 SGHTA, CDR2 FQGNSA. Unmatched junction bases numbered 10, after V lost 5 bases and J lost 1 base. The CDR3 has 16 residues. The CDR3 protein is CASSPGSDRANTEAFF. CDR3 nucleotides: TGTGCCAGCAGCCCCGGATCAGACAGGGCGAACACTGAAGCTTTCTTT. The complete variable domain, with remaining parts taken from reference TRBV7-2 and TRBJ1-1, reads GAGVSQSPSNKVTEKGKDVELRCDPISGHTALYWYRQSLGQGLEFLIYFQGNSAPDKSGLPSDRFSAERTGGSVSTLTIQRTQQEDSAVYLCASSPGSDRANTEAFFGQGTRLTVV.

The V gene is TRBV5-6, the J gene TRBJ2-3; maybe TRBD2 (6 bases). The V end was cut by 0 bases, the J end by 6 bases, with 20 bases between. Germline V lookup: CDR1 SGHDT, CDR2 YYEEEE. The CDR3 totals 17 residues. The CDR3 sequence: CASSLAGGSQRTDTQYF. The CDR3, as DNA: TGTGCCAGCAGCTTGGCCGGGGGTAGCCAGAGGACGGATACGCAGTATTTT.

Here the CDR3 reads CASSVAAVGNEQFF. The CDR3 DNA sequence: TGTGCCAGTAGTGTGGCCGCGGTGGGCAATGAGCAGTTCTTC. J is TRBJ2-1 and V is TRBV19; D remains unclear. The CDR3 sequence is 14 residues long. Germline CDR1 reads LNHDA; CDR2 reads SQIVND (reference sequence). Trimming pared 5 bases from V and 6 bases from J, leaving 14 bases between.

This clonotype has more than one count but fewer than ten. The rearrangement uses TRBV4-1 and TRBJ1-4; D ambiguous. Germline values: CDR1 MGHRA, CDR2 YSYEKL. Trimming pared 0 bases from V and 3 bases from J, leaving 11 bases between. This CDR3 region has 16 residues. The CDR3 loop is CASSQENYSSNEKLFF. The CDR3 DNA follows: TGCGCCAGCAGCCAAGAAAACTACAGCTCTAATGAAAAACTGTTTTTT.

About this clonotype itself: The junction differs from germline at one of its ends, possibly a read error. The V and J genes are TRBV5-1 and TRBJ1-2; D ambiguous. The germline CDR1 and CDR2 sequences are SGHRS and YFSETQ. The CDR3 has 12 residues. The CDR3: CASSFDQLPEAF. The CDR3 DNA reads as TGCGCCAGCAGCTTCGACCAGTTACCGGAGGCCTTC.

This clonotype has more than one count but fewer than ten. The gene calls are TRBV27 and TRBJ2-7; 8 bases agree with TRBD2. V shed 4 bases and J 3 bases; nucleotides not matched to a gene: 8. CDR1 is MNHEY and CDR2 is SMNVEV in the germline V gene (reference sequence). The CDR3 loop spans 15 amino acids. In DNA, the CDR3 is TGTGCCAGCAGTTCAGCCGGGACTAGGGTCTACGAGCAGTACTTC. Amino acids: CASSSAGTRVYEQYF.

The chain links TRBV6-1 to TRBJ2-5; 8 positions match TRBD1. This CDR3 has 14 amino acids. Germline CDR1 reads MNHNS; CDR2 reads SASEGT. V lost 6 bases and J lost 3; bases outside the gene matches: 6. CDR3 in DNA: TGTGCCAGCAGGGGGGGACAGGCGGAAGAGACCCAGTACTTC. Translation: CASRGGQAEETQYF.

The V and J genes are TRBV7-3 and TRBJ2-1; TRBD2 agrees at 8 bases. Germline V lookup: CDR1 SGHTA, CDR2 FQGTGA. This CDR3 spans 14 amino acids. Losses at the gene ends were 5 bases for V and 7 bases for J; bases not matched to a gene: 7. CDR3 coding DNA: TGTGCCAGCAGCACCCACGGGGGGGATAATGAGCAGTTCTTC. Its translation is CASSTHGGDNEQFF. The whole variable domain, remainder taken from reference TRBV7-3 and TRBJ2-1, is GAGVSQTPSNKVTEKGKYVELRCDPISGHTALYWYRQSLGQGPEFLIYFQGTGAADDSGLPNDRFFAVRPEGSVSTLKIQRTERGDSAVYLCASSTHGGDNEQFFGPGTRLTVL.